The clone carrying this T cell receptor (beta chain) has a count of ten or more. The entry originates in a study of molecular identifiers for immune sequencing clone quantification. One entry per CDR3 protein results from TCRdb running MiXCR on the PCR reads. The repertoire holds some 41,000 distinct CDR3 sequences, with roughly 20% as singletons. CDR1 and CDR2 (germline): PRHDT, FYEKMQ (reference sequence). With V trimmed by 5 bases and J by 5 bases, 5 bases remained unmatched. The length of the CDR3 is 13 residues. The chain is built from TRBV13 and TRBJ2-5; 7 bases are a match to TRBD1. What was sequenced was naive CD8+ T cells from blood, with Jurkat cell RNA spiked in. Subset given: FACS-sorted CD8+CD4-CCR7+CD45RA+ naive T cells. The TCR sequence derives from a human donor in good health. Some libraries in this study had Jurkat cell RNA spiked in. This chain's CDR3 is CASSPGRGETQYF. Here the CDR3 DNA reads TGTGCCAGCAGCCCAGGCAGGGGGGAGACCCAGTACTTC.